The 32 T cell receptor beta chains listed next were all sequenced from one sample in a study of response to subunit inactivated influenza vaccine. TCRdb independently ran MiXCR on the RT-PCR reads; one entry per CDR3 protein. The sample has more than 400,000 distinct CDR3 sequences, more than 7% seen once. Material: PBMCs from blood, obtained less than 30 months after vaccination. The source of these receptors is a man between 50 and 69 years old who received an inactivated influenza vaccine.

CDR3 residues: CASSVTLAGDTQYF. Written as DNA, the CDR3 is TGTGCCAGCAGCGTGACACTAGCGGGAGACACGCAGTATTTT. V usage is TRBV9 and J usage is TRBJ2-3; TRBD2 agrees at 11 bases. CDR1 and CDR2 from the germline V gene are SGDLS and YYNGEE. The CDR3 sequence is 14 residues long. The ends lost 2 bases at V and 9 bases at J; junction bases unmatched: 5.

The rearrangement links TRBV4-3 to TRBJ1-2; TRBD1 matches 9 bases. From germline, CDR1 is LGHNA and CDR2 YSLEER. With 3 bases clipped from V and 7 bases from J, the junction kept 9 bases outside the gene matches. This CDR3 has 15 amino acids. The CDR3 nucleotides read TGCGCCAGCAGCCAGGGGACAGGGAGGTGGTCTGGCTACACCTTC. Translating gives CASSQGTGRWSGYTF.

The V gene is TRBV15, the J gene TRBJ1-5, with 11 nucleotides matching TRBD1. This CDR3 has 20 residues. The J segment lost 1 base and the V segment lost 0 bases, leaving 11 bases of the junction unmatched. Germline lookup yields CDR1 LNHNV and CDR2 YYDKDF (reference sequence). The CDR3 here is CATSRDRGTGGPFSNQPQHF. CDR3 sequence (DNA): TGTGCCACCAGCAGAGATCGGGGGACAGGGGGTCCCTTCAGCAATCAGCCCCAGCATTTT.

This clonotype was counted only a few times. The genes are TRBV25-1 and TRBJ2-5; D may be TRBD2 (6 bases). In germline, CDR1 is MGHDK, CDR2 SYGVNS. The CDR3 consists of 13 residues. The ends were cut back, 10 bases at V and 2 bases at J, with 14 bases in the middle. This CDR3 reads CAKTRDLQETQYF. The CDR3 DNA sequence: TGTGCCAAGACCCGGGACTTACAAGAGACCCAGTACTTC.

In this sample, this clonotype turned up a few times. The CDR3 is CASSLATGGHGELFF. Here the CDR3 DNA reads TGTGCCAGCAGTTTAGCGACAGGGGGCCACGGGGAGCTGTTTTTT. The chain couples TRBV12-3 or TRBV12-4 to TRBJ2-2; 10 bases fit TRBD1. The CDR3 covers 15 residues. The V gene end was trimmed by 0 bases and the J gene end by 7 bases; junction bases not matched to a gene: 2.

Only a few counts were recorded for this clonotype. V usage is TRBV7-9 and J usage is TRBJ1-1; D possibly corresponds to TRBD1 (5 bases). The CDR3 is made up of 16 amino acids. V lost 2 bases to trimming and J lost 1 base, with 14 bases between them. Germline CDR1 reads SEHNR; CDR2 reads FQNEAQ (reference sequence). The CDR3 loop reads CASSLRVAGKNTEAFF. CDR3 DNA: TGTGCCAGCAGCTTAAGAGTCGCAGGGAAGAACACTGAAGCTTTCTTT.

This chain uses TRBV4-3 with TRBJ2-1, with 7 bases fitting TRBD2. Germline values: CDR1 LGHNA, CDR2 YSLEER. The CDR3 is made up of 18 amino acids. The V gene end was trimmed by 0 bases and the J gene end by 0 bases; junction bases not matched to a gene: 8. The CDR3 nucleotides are TGCGCCAGCAGCCAAGAGCGAGGACTAGGAGGCTCCTACAATGAGCAGTTCTTC. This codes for CASSQERGLGGSYNEQFF.

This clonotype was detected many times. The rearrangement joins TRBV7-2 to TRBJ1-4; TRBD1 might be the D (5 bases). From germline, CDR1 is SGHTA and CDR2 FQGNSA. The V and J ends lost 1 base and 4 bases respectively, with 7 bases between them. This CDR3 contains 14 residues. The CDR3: CASSLDRGNEKLFF. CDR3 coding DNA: TGTGCCAGCAGCTTAGATAGGGGTAATGAAAAACTGTTTTTT.

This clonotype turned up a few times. The CDR3: CASSQVPGAGGELFF. In nucleotides, the CDR3 is TGCGCCAGCAGCCAAGTGCCGGGAGCGGGCGGGGAGCTGTTTTTT. J is TRBJ2-2 and V is TRBV4-3, with D maybe TRBD2 (6 bases). Germline CDR1 LGHNA, CDR2 YSLEER. The V gene lost 1 base and the J gene lost 7 bases, with 13 bases spanning the gap. CDR3 size: 15 residues.

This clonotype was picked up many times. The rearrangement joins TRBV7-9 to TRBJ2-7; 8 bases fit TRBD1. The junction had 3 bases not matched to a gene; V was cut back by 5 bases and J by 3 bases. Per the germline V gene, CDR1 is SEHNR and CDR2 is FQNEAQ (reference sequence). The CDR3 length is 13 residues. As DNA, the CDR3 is TGTGCCAGCAGCGGGACAGGTAACTACGAGCAGTACTTC. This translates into CASSGTGNYEQYF.

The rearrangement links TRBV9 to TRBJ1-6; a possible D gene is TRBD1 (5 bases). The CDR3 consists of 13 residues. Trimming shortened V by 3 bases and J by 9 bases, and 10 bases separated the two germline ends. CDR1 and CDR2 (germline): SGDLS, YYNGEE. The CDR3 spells CASSAGGSSPLHF. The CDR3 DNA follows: TGTGCCAGCAGCGCTGGGGGGTCTTCACCCCTCCACTTT.

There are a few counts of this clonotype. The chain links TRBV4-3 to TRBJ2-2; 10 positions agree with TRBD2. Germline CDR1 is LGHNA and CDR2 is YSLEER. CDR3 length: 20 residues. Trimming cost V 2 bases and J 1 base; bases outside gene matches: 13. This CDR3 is CASSQRPSGGFFGNTGELFF. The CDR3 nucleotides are TGCGCCAGCAGCCAACGTCCTAGCGGGGGCTTCTTTGGGAACACCGGGGAGCTGTTTTTT.

CDR3 in amino acids: CASSPTGTSGDTQYF. Here the CDR3 DNA reads TGCGCCAGCAGCCCCACCGGGACTAGCGGTGATACGCAGTATTTT. This rearrangement joins TRBV4-1 to TRBJ2-3; TRBD2 agrees at 11 bases. The V and J ends lost 4 bases and 6 bases, in that order; junction bases with no gene match: 6. This CDR3 region has 15 residues. Per germline, CDR1 MGHRA and CDR2 YSYEKL.

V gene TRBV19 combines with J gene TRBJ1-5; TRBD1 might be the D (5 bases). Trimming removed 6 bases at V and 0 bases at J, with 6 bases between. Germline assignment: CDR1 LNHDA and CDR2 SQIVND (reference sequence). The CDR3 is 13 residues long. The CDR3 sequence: CASSDSSNQPQHF. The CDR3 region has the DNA TGTGCCAGTAGCGACAGTAGCAATCAGCCCCAGCATTTT.

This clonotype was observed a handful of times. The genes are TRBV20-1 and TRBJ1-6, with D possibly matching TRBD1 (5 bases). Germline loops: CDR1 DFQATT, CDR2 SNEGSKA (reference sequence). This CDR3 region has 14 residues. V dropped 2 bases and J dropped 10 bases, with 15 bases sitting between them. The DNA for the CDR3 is TGCAGTGCTAGATTTTCCACCGGGGGATCACCCCTCCACTTT. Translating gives CSARFSTGGSPLHF.

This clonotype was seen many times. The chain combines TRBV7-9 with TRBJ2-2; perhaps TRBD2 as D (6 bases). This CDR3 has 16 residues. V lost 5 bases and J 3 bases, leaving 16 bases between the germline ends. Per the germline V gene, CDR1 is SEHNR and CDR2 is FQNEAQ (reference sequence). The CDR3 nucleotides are TGTGCCAGCAGCCACTACAGGACTACCGACACCGGGGAGCTGTTTTTT. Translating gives CASSHYRTTDTGELFF.

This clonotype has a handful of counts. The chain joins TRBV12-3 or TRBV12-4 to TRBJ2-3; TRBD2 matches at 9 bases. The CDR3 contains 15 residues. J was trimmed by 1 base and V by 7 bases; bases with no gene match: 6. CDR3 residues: CASTWASGGTDTQYF. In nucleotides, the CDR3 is TGTGCCAGCACCTGGGCTAGCGGGGGCACAGATACGCAGTATTTT.

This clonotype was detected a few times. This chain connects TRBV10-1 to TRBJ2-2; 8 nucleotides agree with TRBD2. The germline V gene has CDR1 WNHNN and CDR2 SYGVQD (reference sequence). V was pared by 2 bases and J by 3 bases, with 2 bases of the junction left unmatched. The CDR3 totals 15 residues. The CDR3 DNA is TGCGCCAGCAGTGAGCGGCGGGGGGACACCGGGGAGCTGTTTTTT. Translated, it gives CASSERRGDTGELFF.

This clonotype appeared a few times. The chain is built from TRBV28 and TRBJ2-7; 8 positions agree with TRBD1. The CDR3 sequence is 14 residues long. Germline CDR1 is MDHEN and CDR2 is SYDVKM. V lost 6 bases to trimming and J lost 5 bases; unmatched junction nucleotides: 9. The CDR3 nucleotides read TGTGCCAGCAGCCCAGGACAGGGTCCTAACGAGCAGTACTTC. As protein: CASSPGQGPNEQYF.

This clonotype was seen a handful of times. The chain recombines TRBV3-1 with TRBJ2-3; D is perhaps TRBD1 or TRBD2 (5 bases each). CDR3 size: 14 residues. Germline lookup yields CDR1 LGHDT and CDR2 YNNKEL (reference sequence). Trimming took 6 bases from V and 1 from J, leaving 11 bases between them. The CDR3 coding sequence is TGTGCCAGCAGTCCCCTGGGGGGCACAGATACGCAGTATTTT. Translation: CASSPLGGTDTQYF.

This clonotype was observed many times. CDR3 sequence: CASRVQALNEAFF. The CDR3, as DNA: TGTGCCAGCAGGGTACAGGCACTGAATGAAGCTTTCTTT. This rearrangement joins TRBV12-3 or TRBV12-4 to TRBJ1-1; D is possibly TRBD1 (5 bases). V dropped 6 bases and J dropped 7 bases, with 15 bases sitting between them. The CDR3 loop spans 13 amino acids.

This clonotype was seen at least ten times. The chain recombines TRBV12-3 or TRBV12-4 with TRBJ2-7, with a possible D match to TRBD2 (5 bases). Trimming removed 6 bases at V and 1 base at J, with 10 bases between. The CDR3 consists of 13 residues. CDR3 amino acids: CASSRGPSYEQYF. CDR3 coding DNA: TGTGCCAGCAGCCGAGGGCCTTCCTACGAGCAGTACTTC.

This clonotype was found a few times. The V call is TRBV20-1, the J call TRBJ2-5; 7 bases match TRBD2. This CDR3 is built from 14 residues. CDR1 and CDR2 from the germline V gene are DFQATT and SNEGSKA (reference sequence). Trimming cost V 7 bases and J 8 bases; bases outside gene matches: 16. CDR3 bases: TGCAGTGTTTCACCCCGGGGGGTGGGGGTTACCCAGTACTTC. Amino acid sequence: CSVSPRGVGVTQYF.

The DNA for the CDR3 is TGTGCCAGCAGCCAACGGGAGGGCCGGCCCGAGCAGTACTTC. Translating it yields CASSQREGRPEQYF. This chain connects TRBV5-6 to TRBJ2-7; TRBD2 aligns across 8 bases. CDR1 and CDR2 from the germline V gene are SGHDT and YYEEEE. The CDR3 loop spans 14 amino acids. After removal of 4 bases from V and 6 bases from J, the junction contained 9 bases not matched to a gene.

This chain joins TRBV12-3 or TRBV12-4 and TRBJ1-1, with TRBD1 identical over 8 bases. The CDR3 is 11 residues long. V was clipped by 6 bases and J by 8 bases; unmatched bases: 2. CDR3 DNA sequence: TGTGCCAGCAGGTGGGACAGGGAAGCTTTCTTT. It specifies CASRWDREAFF.

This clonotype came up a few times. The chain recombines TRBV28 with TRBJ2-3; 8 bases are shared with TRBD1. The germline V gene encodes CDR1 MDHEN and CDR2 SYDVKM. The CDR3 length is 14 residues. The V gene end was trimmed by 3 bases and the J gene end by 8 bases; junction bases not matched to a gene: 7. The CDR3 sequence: CASSFTGGRGTQYF. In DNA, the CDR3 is TGTGCCAGCAGTTTCACAGGGGGGAGAGGTACGCAGTATTTT.

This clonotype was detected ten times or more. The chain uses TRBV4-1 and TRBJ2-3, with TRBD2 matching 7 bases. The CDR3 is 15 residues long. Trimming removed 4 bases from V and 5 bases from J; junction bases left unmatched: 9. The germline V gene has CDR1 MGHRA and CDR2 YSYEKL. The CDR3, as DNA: TGCGCCAGCAGCCTCAACCTAGCGGAAAGAGATACGCAGTATTTT. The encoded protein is CASSLNLAERDTQYF.

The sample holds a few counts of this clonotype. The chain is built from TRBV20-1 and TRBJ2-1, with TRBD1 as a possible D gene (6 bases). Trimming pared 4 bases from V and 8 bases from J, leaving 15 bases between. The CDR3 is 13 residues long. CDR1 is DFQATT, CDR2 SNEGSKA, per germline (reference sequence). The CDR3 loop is CSANPTRGYEQFF. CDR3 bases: TGCAGTGCTAATCCGACCAGGGGATATGAGCAGTTCTTC.

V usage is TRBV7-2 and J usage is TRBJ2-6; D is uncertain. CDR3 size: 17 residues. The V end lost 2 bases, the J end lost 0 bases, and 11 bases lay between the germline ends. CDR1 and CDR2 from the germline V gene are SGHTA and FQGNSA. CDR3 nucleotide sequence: TGTGCCAGCAGCTTAATAACTGGTGGCTCTGGGGCCAACGTCCTGACTTTC. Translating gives CASSLITGGSGANVLTF.

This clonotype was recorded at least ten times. The CDR3 DNA reads as TGTGCCAGCAGCCCTACCGGGGGGCTGGAAACAGATACGCAGTATTTT. It encodes CASSPTGGLETDTQYF. This chain links TRBV9 with TRBJ2-3; tentative D call: TRBD2 (7 bases). V was clipped by 4 bases and J by 3 bases, with 18 bases between them. The CDR3 length is 16 residues. CDR1 SGDLS and CDR2 YYNGEE come from the germline V gene. Full variable domain (missing parts from reference TRBV9 and TRBJ2-3): DSGVTQTPKHLITATGQRVTLRCSPRSGDLSVYWYQQSLDQGLQFLIQYYNGEERAKGNILERFSAQQFPDLHSELNLSSLELGDSALYFCASSPTGGLETDTQYFGPGTRLTVL.

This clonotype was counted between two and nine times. The CDR3 region has the DNA TGTGCCAGCAGCCTCAAGCGGGAATACAATGAGCAGTTCTTC. This gives the protein CASSLKREYNEQFF. The chain uses TRBV7-9 and TRBJ2-1, with 7 bases fitting TRBD2. Germline CDR1 is SEHNR and CDR2 is FQNEAQ (reference sequence). This CDR3 has 14 residues. With 5 bases clipped from V and 4 bases from J, the junction kept 5 bases outside the gene matches.

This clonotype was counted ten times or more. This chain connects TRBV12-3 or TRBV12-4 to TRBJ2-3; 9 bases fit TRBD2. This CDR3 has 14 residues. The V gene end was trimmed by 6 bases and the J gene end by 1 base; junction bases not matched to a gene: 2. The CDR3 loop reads CASRRTSGTDTQYF. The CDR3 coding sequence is TGTGCCAGCAGGCGGACTAGCGGCACAGATACGCAGTATTTT.